This is a list of T cell receptor beta chains from one sample in a study of cytomegalovirus exposure and HLA in healthy donors. Clones were sequenced by immunoSEQ multiplex PCR, and TCRdb holds only the in-frame ones, with some missing. The repertoire has about 350,000 clones, about 85% of them found once; the top ten carry 1.2%. Source material: PBMCs. These receptors were collected from a woman in her thirties in good health and CMV-seropositive. Both conserved end residues are part of each CDR3. The D gene is left open where the match is weak. Not all rows give a size; the values are once, few, many and, for expanded clones, a class.

abundance,v_gene,j_gene,d_gene,CDR3aa,CDR3nt
.,TRBV6-5,TRBJ1-1,.,CASSYRNTEAFF,TGTGCCAGCAGTTACAGGAACACTGAAGCTTTCTTT
.,TRBV4-3,TRBJ1-1,.,CASSQTGTEAFF,TGCGCCAGCAGCCAGACCGGGACAGAAGCTTTCTTT
.,TRBV11-3,TRBJ2-3,TRBD2,CASSASGRADTQYF,TGTGCCAGCAGCGCTAGCGGGAGGGCAGATACGCAGTATTTT
few,TRBV7-2,TRBJ1-5,.,CASSPSGGVSNQPQHF,TGTGCCAGCAGCCCGTCGGGGGGTGTCAGCAATCAGCCCCAGCATTTT
.,TRBV9,TRBJ2-1,TRBD1,CASSAGTAPRNEQFF,TGTGCCAGCAGCGCTGGGACAGCTCCCAGGAATGAGCAGTTCTTC
.,TRBV7-9,TRBJ1-2,TRBD1,CASSLATGYLNYGYTF,TGTGCCAGCAGCTTAGCGACAGGGTACCTCAACTATGGCTACACCTTC
.,TRBV7-9,TRBJ1-2,.,CASSPKAQGINYGYTF,TGTGCCAGCAGCCCAAAGGCACAGGGAATAAACTATGGCTACACCTTC
.,TRBV6-4,TRBJ2-3,.,CASSEGSTDTQYF,TGTGCCAGCAGTGAAGGCAGCACAGATACGCAGTATTTT
.,TRBV4-1,TRBJ2-5,.,CASSQDPGQETQYF,TGCGCCAGCAGCCAAGATCCCGGACAAGAGACCCAGTACTTC
.,TRBV10-3,TRBJ2-5,TRBD2,CAISRLADQETQYF,TGTGCCATTTCGAGACTAGCGGACCAAGAGACCCAGTACTTC
.,TRBV9,TRBJ2-2,TRBD2,CASSVVPGGIGGELFF,TGTGCCAGCAGCGTAGTCCCGGGGGGGATAGGCGGGGAGCTGTTTTTT
.,TRBV5-3,TRBJ1-1,.,CASSFEAGNTEAFF,TGTGCCAGCAGCTTTGAGGCTGGGAACACTGAAGCTTTCTTT
.,TRBV9,TRBJ1-1,.,CASSASPSVLNTEAFF,TGTGCCAGCAGCGCCTCCCCCTCGGTCCTGAACACTGAAGCTTTCTTT
.,TRBV28,TRBJ2-5,.,CASSQTANQETQYF,TGTGCCAGCAGCCAAACAGCAAACCAAGAGACCCAGTACTTC
.,TRBV28,TRBJ2-2,.,CASSRLTGELFF,TGTGCCAGCAGCCGTTTGACGGGGGAGCTGTTTTTT
.,TRBV13,TRBJ2-1,TRBD1,CASSFGTDYNEQFF,TGTGCCAGCAGCTTCGGGACAGATTACAATGAGCAGTTCTTC
.,TRBV29-1,TRBJ1-1,.,CSVEPYNTEAFF,TGCAGCGTTGAACCTTACAACACTGAAGCTTTCTTT
.,TRBV27,TRBJ2-1,TRBD2,CASSWASGTNEQFF,TGTGCCAGCAGTTGGGCTAGCGGGACCAATGAGCAGTTCTTC
.,TRBV9,TRBJ2-7,.,CASSVDSAYEQYF,TGTGCCAGCAGCGTAGATTCTGCCTACGAGCAGTACTTC
.,TRBV28,TRBJ2-6,.,CASSMGADSGANVLTF,TGTGCCAGCAGTATGGGGGCGGACTCTGGGGCCAACGTCCTGACTTTC
.,TRBV14,TRBJ1-2,.,CASSQDGNGYGYTF,TGTGCCAGCAGCCAAGACGGTAACGGCTATGGCTACACCTTC
.,TRBV28,TRBJ1-6,.,CASSLKGKWSPLHF,TGTGCCAGCAGTTTGAAGGGGAAGTGGTCACCCCTCCACTTT
.,TRBV25-1,TRBJ1-1,.,CASSPGQLMNTEAFF,TGTGCCAGCAGTCCGGGACAACTAATGAACACTGAAGCTTTCTTT
.,TRBV6-5,TRBJ2-7,.,CASSLGLEQYF,TGTGCCAGCAGTTTGGGTTTGGAGCAGTACTTC
.,TRBV7-7,TRBJ2-1,TRBD2,CASSLAISGMGNEQFF,TGTGCCAGCAGCTTAGCGATTAGCGGGATGGGCAATGAGCAGTTCTTC
.,TRBV30,TRBJ2-1,.,CASHDRAVTTYNEQFF,TGTGCCAGTCACGATCGGGCGGTCACCACCTACAATGAGCAGTTCTTC
.,TRBV6-1,TRBJ1-1,.,CASRGMNTEAFF,TGTGCCAGCAGGGGGATGAACACTGAAGCTTTCTTT
.,TRBV11-2,TRBJ2-4,TRBD2,CASSLGEGQSIQYF,TGTGCCAGCAGCTTGGGGGAGGGCCAGAGCATTCAGTACTTC
.,TRBV9,TRBJ2-1,.,CASSVSVESNEQFF,TGTGCCAGCAGCGTTTCTGTGGAGAGCAATGAGCAGTTCTTC
few,TRBV7-3,TRBJ2-2,.,CASSPQISGELFF,TGTGCCAGCAGCCCTCAGATATCCGGGGAGCTGTTTTTT
few,TRBV5-1,TRBJ1-2,TRBD1,CASSSGQAYGYTF,TGCGCCAGCAGCTCGGGACAGGCTTATGGCTACACCTTC
.,TRBV7-9,TRBJ1-2,.,CASSLLEGGYTF,TGTGCCAGCAGCTTATTAGAGGGGGGCTACACCTTC
.,TRBV5-4,TRBJ2-1,.,CASSPITPTSRSNEQFF,TGTGCCAGCAGCCCCATTACCCCGACTAGTAGGTCCAATGAGCAGTTCTTC
.,TRBV6-4,TRBJ2-7,TRBD2,CASRLTSGALEQYF,TGTGCCAGCAGGCTGACTAGCGGGGCGTTAGAGCAGTACTTC
.,TRBV5-1,TRBJ2-1,TRBD1,CASSRYRGDNEQFF,TGCGCCAGCAGCAGGTACAGGGGCGACAATGAGCAGTTCTTC
.,TRBV30,TRBJ2-3,.,CAWRGDTQYF,TGTGCCTGGAGGGGAGATACGCAGTATTTT
.,TRBV28,TRBJ1-5,TRBD1,CASNQGGAVNQPQHF,TGTGCCAGCAACCAAGGGGGCGCTGTCAATCAGCCCCAGCATTTT
.,TRBV4-1,TRBJ1-2,.,CASSQPGIREYTF,TGCGCCAGCAGCCAACCCGGAATCAGGGAGTATACCTTC
.,TRBV7-3,TRBJ2-6,.,CASSLSSGANVLTF,TGTGCCAGCAGTCTCTCCTCAGGGGCCAACGTCCTGACTTTC
.,TRBV27,TRBJ2-1,TRBD2,CASSPGLAGVFNEQFF,TGTGCCAGCAGTCCCGGACTAGCGGGAGTCTTTAATGAGCAGTTCTTC
.,TRBV25-1,TRBJ1-5,.,CASSEPTDYQPQHF,TGTGCCAGCAGTGAACCGACAGATTATCAGCCCCAGCATTTT
.,TRBV5-6,TRBJ1-2,TRBD1,CASSVTGGGHYGYTF,TGTGCCAGCAGCGTTACAGGGGGCGGTCACTATGGCTACACCTTC
.,TRBV25-1,TRBJ1-1,.,CARGLPGLLAFF,TGTGCCAGGGGATTACCGGGACTCCTAGCTTTCTTT
.,TRBV7-7,TRBJ2-5,TRBD2,CASSTYSSGGKETQYF,TGTGCCAGCAGCACCTATTCTAGCGGGGGAAAAGAGACCCAGTACTTC
.,TRBV9,TRBJ1-5,.,CASSGGINQPQHF,TGTGCCAGCAGCGGTGGGATCAATCAGCCCCAGCATTTT